Presented here are 9 T cell receptor beta chains from one specimen sequenced in a study of T cell responses to AZD1222 COVID-19 vaccine. Generated by immunoSEQ multiplex PCR, the TCRdb table keeps only in-frame clones and is missing some. The sample holds roughly 200,000 clones, around 93% seen once. The sample consisted of peripheral blood, taken 28 days after the second dose of the MenACWY control vaccine. The receptor set was obtained from an adult who received the MenACWY meningococcal vaccine as a control.

J is TRBJ2-5 and V is TRBV10-3, with D perhaps matching TRBD1 or TRBD2 (7 bases each). The CDR3 sequence is 13 residues long. The germline CDR1 and CDR2 sequences are ENHRY and SYGVKD. The germline V and J ends were trimmed by 2 bases and 12 bases, with 16 bases remaining between them. The CDR3 region is CAISEMQGEGEYF. DNA of the CDR3: TGTGCCATCAGTGAGATGCAGGGGGAGGGAGAGTACTTC.

The CDR3 reads CATSRVGSSYNEQFF. In DNA, the CDR3 is TGTGCCACCAGCAGAGTAGGGAGCTCCTACAATGAGCAGTTCTTC. V gene TRBV15 combines with J gene TRBJ2-1, with D perhaps TRBD2 (5 bases). There are 15 residues in the CDR3. Trimming took off 1 base at V and 0 bases at J, with 7 bases between the two ends. In germline, CDR1 is LNHNV, CDR2 YYDKDF (reference sequence).

The V call is TRBV11-2, the J call TRBJ2-7, with D tentatively TRBD1 or TRBD2 (6 bases each). The germline V gene has CDR1 SGHAT and CDR2 FQNNGV. Trimming shortened V by 5 bases and J by 3 bases, and 14 bases separated the two germline ends. The CDR3 totals 14 residues. CDR3 in amino acids: CASSREGGIYEQYF. The CDR3 nucleotides are TGTGCCAGCAGCCGTGAGGGGGGAATCTACGAGCAGTACTTC.

This clone was seen a single time. The chain is built from TRBV11-2 and TRBJ2-7; possible D gene TRBD2, 6 bases. The V and J ends lost 1 base and 4 bases respectively, with 23 bases between them. Germline CDR1 reads SGHAT; CDR2 reads FQNNGV. This CDR3 region has 18 residues. The DNA of the CDR3 is TGTGCCAGCAGCTTAGTCCCCCCCTTCGAGCGGGCCTTGTACGAGCAGTACTTC. Its protein product is CASSLVPPFERALYEQYF. Full variable domain (remainder filled in from reference TRBV11-2 and TRBJ2-7): EAGVAQSPRYKIIEKRQSVAFWCNPISGHATLYWYQQILGQGPKLLIQFQNNGVVDDSQLPKDRFSAERLKGVDSTLKIQPAKLEDSAVYLCASSLVPPFERALYEQYFGPGTRLTVT.

This rearrangement joins TRBV7-2 to TRBJ2-6; the D gene is possibly TRBD2 (5 bases). Germline V lookup: CDR1 SGHTA, CDR2 FQGNSA. V was shortened by 5 bases and J by 0 bases, with 11 bases between the two germline ends. The CDR3 totals 16 residues. DNA of the CDR3: TGTGCCAGCAGCAAAAGCGGTACCTCTGGGGCCAACGTCCTGACTTTC. As protein: CASSKSGTSGANVLTF.

This sequence joins TRBV28 and TRBJ1-5, with no clear D. This CDR3 is 15 amino acids long. Per the germline V gene, CDR1 is MDHEN and CDR2 is SYDVKM. Trimming cost V 7 bases and J 2 bases, with 15 bases left between them. The CDR3 reads CASTPRGSGNQPQHF. The CDR3 DNA sequence: TGTGCCAGCACCCCCCGGGGTTCAGGCAATCAGCCCCAGCATTTT.

The V call is TRBV7-2, the J call TRBJ1-5; D is possibly TRBD1 (5 bases). V dropped 5 bases and J dropped 8 bases, with 13 bases sitting between them. The CDR3 runs to 13 residues. The V gene's germline CDR1 is SGHTA and CDR2 FQGNSA. In DNA, the CDR3 is TGTGCCAGCAGCCCGGGGGTTCGGGAGCCCCAGCATTTT. Protein: CASSPGVREPQHF. Supplemented by reference TRBV7-2 and TRBJ1-5, the full variable domain reads GAGVSQSPSNKVTEKGKDVELRCDPISGHTALYWYRQSLGQGLEFLIYFQGNSAPDKSGLPSDRFSAERTGGSVSTLTIQRTQQEDSAVYLCASSPGVREPQHFGDGTRLSIL.

The CDR3: CASSVDRGTEAFF. For the CDR3, the DNA is TGTGCCAGCAGTGTCGACAGGGGCACTGAAGCTTTCTTT. The chain has TRBV2 and TRBJ1-1, with 8 bases identical to TRBD1. Per the germline V gene, CDR1 is SNHLY and CDR2 is FYNNEI. Trimming removed 4 bases from V and 4 bases from J; junction bases left unmatched: 2. CDR3 size: 13 residues. The entire variable domain, with the rest obtained from reference TRBV2 and TRBJ1-1, is as follows: EPEVTQTPSHQVTQMGQEVILRCVPISNHLYFYWYRQILGQKVEFLVSFYNNEISEKSEIFDDQFSVERPDGSNFTLKIRSTKLEDSAMYFCASSVDRGTEAFFGQGTRLTVV.

This rearrangement joins TRBV5-6 to TRBJ2-5, with a tentative D call TRBD1 (6 bases). V was cut by 4 bases and J by 1 base, with 11 bases left in between. This CDR3 has 14 residues. Germline V gene sequence: CDR1 SGHDT, CDR2 YYEEEE. The CDR3 spells CASSSEGVQETQYF. The CDR3 DNA follows: TGTGCCAGCAGCAGTGAGGGGGTCCAAGAGACCCAGTACTTC.